These 9 T cell receptor beta chains were sequenced from one sample in a study of response to subunit inactivated influenza vaccine. One entry per CDR3 protein, called by TCRdb with MiXCR from the RT-PCR reads. The data contain some 570,000 distinct CDR3 sequences, approximately 10% of them seen just once; the ten biggest clones take up 11%. The same sample was also used in a study of T cells expressing NK-cell markers. That work states: The authors generated TCR beta cDNA through 5'RACE template switching with UMIs.

Material: PBMCs from blood, obtained on the day of vaccination. The receptors originated from a man aged 50-60 years who received an inactivated influenza vaccine.

The chain has TRBV5-6 and TRBJ1-2; maybe TRBD1 (6 bases). The CDR3 runs to 12 residues. From germline, CDR1 is SGHDT and CDR2 YYEEEE. V gave up 4 bases and J gave up 8 bases, with 12 bases separating them. Here the CDR3 reads CASSANREGYTF. The CDR3 DNA is TGTGCCAGCAGCGCCAACAGGGAAGGCTACACCTTC.

This clonotype showed up many times. The chain has TRBV20-1 and TRBJ2-2, with a weak D call TRBD2 (6 bases). Germline lookup yields CDR1 DFQATT and CDR2 SNEGSKA (reference sequence). CDR3 length equals 16 residues. Trimming removed 0 bases at V and 3 bases at J, with 14 bases between. The CDR3 DNA sequence: TGCAGTGCTAGAGATACGTTCGGCGGGGACACCGGGGAGCTGTTTTTT. It is translated as CSARDTFGGDTGELFF.

V is TRBV2 and J is TRBJ2-5; D may be TRBD1 or TRBD2 (5 bases each). The CDR3 totals 14 residues. Trimming cost V 7 bases and J 1 base, with 13 bases left between them. Germline loops: CDR1 SNHLY, CDR2 FYNNEI. DNA for the CDR3: TGTGCCAGCACCCCAGGGACGTTCCAAGAGACCCAGTACTTC. It is translated as CASTPGTFQETQYF.

This clonotype was seen only a few times. The V call is TRBV6-1, the J call TRBJ2-5; possibly TRBD1 for D (5 bases). With 6 bases removed from V and 2 bases from J, the gap between germline ends came to 13 bases. The germline CDR1 and CDR2 sequences are MNHNS and SASEGT. The CDR3 spans 14 residues. The CDR3 sequence is CASSPTARQETQYF. CDR3 DNA: TGTGCCAGCAGCCCGACAGCAAGACAAGAGACCCAGTACTTC.

This clonotype was seen a handful of times. This chain joins TRBV29-1 and TRBJ2-7; D possibly corresponds to TRBD1 (6 bases). The CDR3 length is 12 residues. Per germline, CDR1 SQVTM and CDR2 ANQGSEA. V lost 6 bases, J lost 4 bases, and 13 bases lay in between. The CDR3 nucleotides are TGCAGCGTCCGGACAGTTTTTTACGAGCAGTACTTC. Translation gives CSVRTVFYEQYF.

A few counts support this clonotype. The chain recombines TRBV12-3 or TRBV12-4 with TRBJ1-4; weak D call: TRBD1 (5 bases). Deletions cut 6 bases from V and 4 bases from J, with 12 bases between. The CDR3 extends over 14 amino acids. DNA for the CDR3: TGTGCCAGCAGGCCGACAGAAGTTAATGAAAAACTGTTTTTT. As protein: CASRPTEVNEKLFF.

CDR3 residues: CSASRSGAGDTQYF. The CDR3 DNA reads TGCAGTGCTAGCCGTAGCGGGGCAGGGGATACGCAGTATTTT. This chain links TRBV20-1 with TRBJ2-3, with 8 bases that match TRBD2. The V segment lost 3 bases and the J segment 6 bases; nucleotides outside the gene matches: 8. This CDR3 spans 14 amino acids. From germline, CDR1 is DFQATT and CDR2 SNEGSKA (reference sequence).

The chain combines TRBV21-1 with TRBJ2-7; the D call in the table, TRBD1, was not verified against the DNA. TRBV21-1 is deemed a pseudogene. The CDR3 length is 20 residues. The CDR3 sequence is CASSKGGHGQENAQQYEQYF. CDR3 coding DNA: TGTGCCAGCAGCAAAGGGGGACACGGACAAGAGAATGCACAACAATACGAGCAGTACTTC.

This clonotype came up a few times. The gene calls are TRBV7-9 and TRBJ2-7, with D perhaps matching TRBD1 or TRBD2 (5 bases each). This CDR3 region has 14 residues. CDR1 SEHNR and CDR2 FQNEAQ come from the germline V gene (reference sequence). The V gene lost 3 bases and the J gene lost 1 base, with 10 bases spanning the gap. The CDR3 spells CASSFRGESYEQYF. The CDR3 DNA follows: TGTGCCAGCAGCTTTAGAGGGGAATCCTACGAGCAGTACTTC.